These T cell receptor beta chains were read from a single sample in a study of CD8 T cells in Susac syndrome. Via MiXCR, TCRdb re-called the immunoSEQ multiplex PCR reads, giving one row per CDR3 protein. The sample carries about 200,000 distinct CDR3 sequences, more than 85% recorded once. Sequenced input: CD8+ T cells from PBMCs. Every receptor here comes from a human donor with multiple sclerosis. Each CDR3 is given with its conserved first and last residue. D genes are given only for firm matches. Size values are once, few and many counts, or a class for expanded clones, and some rows have none.

size: .
J: TRBJ2-1
length: 15
D: .
V: TRBV4-3
CDR3: CASSSRDLHPNEQFF
DNA: TGCGCCAGCAGCTCCCGGGACCTACATCCTAATGAGCAGTTCTTC

size: once
J: TRBJ2-1
length: 15
D: .
V: TRBV29-1
CDR3: CSVAALPLGTNEQFF
DNA: TGCAGCGTTGCGGCCCTTCCCCTGGGCACAAATGAGCAGTTCTTC

size: once
J: TRBJ2-3
length: 14
D: .
V: TRBV7-8
CDR3: CASSTGPGTDTQYF
DNA: TGTGCCAGCAGTACGGGCCCTGGCACAGATACGCAGTATTTT

size: .
J: TRBJ2-1
length: 15
D: .
V: TRBV5-1
CDR3: CASSFSQGRDNEQFF
DNA: TGCGCCAGCAGCTTTTCTCAGGGGCGCGACAATGAGCAGTTCTTC

size: once
J: TRBJ2-1
length: 16
D: .
V: TRBV2
CDR3: CASSEAFSAAYNEQFF
DNA: TGTGCCAGCAGTGAGGCCTTCTCCGCCGCCTACAATGAGCAGTTCTTC

size: .
J: TRBJ1-1
length: 18
D: .
V: TRBV19
CDR3: CASSIVPEYSGMNTEAFF
DNA: TGTGCCAGTAGTATAGTCCCAGAGTACTCAGGAATGAACACTGAAGCTTTCTTT

size: .
J: TRBJ2-7
length: 14
D: .
V: TRBV14
CDR3: CASSQGSGSYEQYF
DNA: TGTGCCAGCAGCCAGGGATCCGGGAGCTACGAGCAGTACTTC

size: .
J: TRBJ2-1
length: 15
D: TRBD2
V: TRBV9
CDR3: CASSATGLAGFEQFF
DNA: TGTGCCAGCAGCGCCACCGGACTAGCGGGATTTGAGCAGTTCTTC

size: .
J: TRBJ1-2
length: 16
D: .
V: TRBV12-3/TRBV12-4
CDR3: CASSIGQHSHTYGYTF
DNA: TGTGCCAGCAGTATCGGACAGCACTCTCATACCTATGGCTACACCTTC

size: .
J: TRBJ2-7
length: 13
D: TRBD2
V: TRBV29-1
CDR3: CSVLLAEVGEQYF
DNA: TGCAGCGTACTACTAGCGGAGGTAGGCGAGCAGTACTTC

size: .
J: TRBJ1-3
length: 14
D: .
V: TRBV18
CDR3: CASSPPVSGNTIYF
DNA: TGTGCCAGCTCACCACCCGTCTCTGGAAACACCATATATTTT

size: .
J: TRBJ2-3
length: 15
D: .
V: TRBV20-1
CDR3: CSAETYGGATDTQYF
DNA: TGCAGTGCTGAGACGTATGGGGGTGCCACAGATACGCAGTATTTT

size: .
J: TRBJ2-1
length: 15
D: TRBD2
V: TRBV7-9
CDR3: CASTTSGRGTSEQFF
DNA: TGTGCCAGCACCACAAGCGGGAGAGGAACGTCTGAGCAGTTCTTC

size: once
J: TRBJ2-4
length: 15
D: TRBD1
V: TRBV10-2
CDR3: CASSDQGEWPSIQYF
DNA: TGCGCCAGCAGTGATCAGGGGGAATGGCCTAGCATTCAGTACTTC

size: few
J: TRBJ1-1
length: 12
D: .
V: TRBV27
CDR3: CASSFSGTEAFF
DNA: TGTGCCAGCAGTTTCTCGGGCACTGAAGCTTTCTTT

size: .
J: TRBJ2-7
length: 14
D: .
V: TRBV12-3/TRBV12-4
CDR3: CASSSSDRADEQYF
DNA: .

size: .
J: TRBJ1-5
length: 14
D: .
V: TRBV7-9
CDR3: CASSFGGSGQPQHF
DNA: TGTGCCAGCAGCTTCGGAGGGTCCGGCCAGCCCCAGCATTTT

size: once
J: TRBJ2-1
length: 13
D: .
V: TRBV11-2
CDR3: CASSKLDTYREFF
DNA: TGTGCCAGCAGCAAATTGGACACTTACCGAGAGTTCTTC

size: .
J: TRBJ2-1
length: 15
D: .
V: TRBV7-2
CDR3: CVSSPEGLAGNEQFF
DNA: TGTGTCAGCAGCCCAGAGGGGCTAGCAGGCAATGAGCAGTTCTTC

size: .
J: TRBJ2-2
length: 14
D: .
V: TRBV2
CDR3: CASSEQGTTGELFF
DNA: TGTGCCAGCAGTGAACAGGGGACCACCGGGGAGCTGTTTTTT

size: .
J: TRBJ1-1
length: 15
D: TRBD1
V: TRBV30
CDR3: CAWSVIQGVDTEAFF
DNA: TGTGCCTGGAGTGTAATCCAGGGGGTGGACACTGAAGCTTTCTTT

size: .
J: TRBJ2-1
length: 15
D: TRBD2
V: TRBV19
CDR3: CASSILLAAYNEQFF
DNA: TGTGCCAGTAGTATTCTACTAGCGGCCTACAATGAGCAGTTCTTC

size: .
J: TRBJ2-7
length: 16
D: .
V: TRBV4-1
CDR3: CASSHRDFESSYEQYF
DNA: TGCGCCAGCAGCCACAGGGACTTCGAAAGCTCCTACGAGCAGTACTTC

size: .
J: TRBJ1-2
length: 15
D: TRBD1
V: TRBV5-1
CDR3: CASSLDVNRGYGYTF
DNA: TGCGCCAGCAGCTTGGATGTTAACAGGGGCTATGGCTACACCTTC

size: once
J: TRBJ2-3
length: 12
D: .
V: TRBV11-1
CDR3: CASSSLQDTQYF
DNA: TGTGCCAGCAGCTCATTGCAAGATACGCAGTATTTT

size: .
J: TRBJ2-5
length: 16
D: TRBD1
V: TRBV12-3/TRBV12-4
CDR3: CASSLTHGQGEETQYF
DNA: TGTGCCAGCAGCCTCACTCACGGACAGGGGGAAGAGACCCAGTACTTC

size: .
J: TRBJ2-3
length: 13
D: .
V: TRBV4-3
CDR3: CASSPPDTDTQYF
DNA: TGCGCCAGCTCCCCTCCCGACACAGATACGCAGTATTTT

size: .
J: TRBJ1-2
length: 13
D: .
V: TRBV19
CDR3: CASSFNRDLGYTF
DNA: TGTGCCAGTAGTTTCAACCGGGACTTAGGCTACACCTTC

size: once
J: TRBJ1-3
length: 16
D: TRBD1
V: TRBV5-4
CDR3: CASSFSRGQGANTIYF
DNA: TGTGCCAGCAGCTTCTCCCGGGGGCAGGGGGCAAACACCATATATTTT

size: .
J: TRBJ2-7
length: 16
D: .
V: TRBV5-1
CDR3: CASSAGPGQALYEQYF
DNA: TGCGCCAGCAGCGCGGGGCCAGGACAGGCCCTCTACGAGCAGTACTTC

size: .
J: TRBJ1-1
length: 12
D: .
V: TRBV5-4
CDR3: CASSPGAGDAFF
DNA: TGTGCCAGCAGCCCTGGGGCCGGCGACGCTTTCTTT

size: .
J: TRBJ1-5
length: 17
D: .
V: TRBV25-1
CDR3: CASSESEEGHSNQPQHF
DNA: TGTGCCAGCAGTGAATCGGAAGAGGGTCATAGCAATCAGCCCCAGCATTTT